This TCR beta chain was sequenced during a study of regulatory T cells in long-lasting Graves disease. Documented time point: persistent/refractory GD, antithyroid drugs over 5 years with positive TRAb. After RNA was extracted from PBMCs, the TCR library was made from it. This CDR3 has 15 residues. Germline V CDR1 and CDR2: WSHSY, SAAADI. V shed 1 base and J 6 bases; nucleotides not matched to a gene: 9. For TCR beta, libraries came from iRepertoire HTBI primers and Arm-PCR of CDR3 regions. TCRdb re-called the multiplex PCR reads through MiXCR, storing one row per CDR3 protein. The sample records some 330,000 distinct CDR3 sequences, roughly 23% being singletons. This clonotype was detected a few times.

Here the sequenced sample was peripheral blood mononuclear cells (PBMCs), taken when the disease was refractory, from a patient treated with antithyroid drugs. The rearrangement uses TRBV10-2 and TRBJ2-7; TRBD2 aligns across 7 bases. The sequence was collected from a woman between 40 and 55 years old with Graves disease. CDR3 amino acids: CASSELAGVGSEQYF. In nucleotides, the CDR3 is TGCGCCAGCAGTGAGTTGGCGGGAGTCGGTTCCGAGCAGTACTTC.